The clone carrying this TCR beta chain was recorded only once. This record belongs to a study of OX40 agonist ivuxolimab in advanced cancers. The wider study: Every 2 weeks, patients received ivuxolimab intravenously, dosed at 0.01 to 10 mg/kg. People in dose escalation had one of these cancers: hepatocellular carcinoma, melanoma, renal cell or head and neck cancer.

The CDR3 loop spans 14 amino acids. The germline V gene encodes CDR1 SEHNR and CDR2 FQNEAQ (reference sequence). Trimming left V 1 base short and J 4 bases short, with 10 bases between. Profiled with immunoSEQ multiplex PCR; TCRdb holds only in-frame clones, not every one. The data contain 23,000 or so clones, approximately 80% of them singletons. This sequence was found in an adult with an advanced solid tumor such as melanoma, head and neck, liver or kidney cancer. J is TRBJ2-5 and V is TRBV7-9; D may be TRBD1 or TRBD2 (5 bases each). The starting material was CD4+ or CD8+ T cells sorted from blood, obtained in a trial of the OX40 agonist ivuxolimab. The DNA for the CDR3 is TGTGCCAGCAGCTTAGAATTGGGGACAGAGACCCAGTACTTC. This codes for CASSLELGTETQYF.